The clone carrying this T cell receptor (beta chain) was counted many times. This sample was included in a study of regulatory T cells in long-lasting Graves disease. Overall study context: Patients with new Graves' disease had used antithyroid drugs below 3 months.

The CDR3 is 11 residues long. Trimming took 3 bases from V and 6 from J, leaving 7 bases between them. Germline CDR1 SQVTM, CDR2 ANQGSEA. Library construction for TCR beta used iRepertoire HTBI primers and Arm-PCR of CDR3 regions. TCRdb re-derived calls from the multiplex PCR reads in MiXCR, one entry per CDR3 protein. This sample has around 470,000 distinct CDR3 sequences, with around 13% found just once. The time point was: newly diagnosed GD, antithyroid drugs for less than 3 months. The TCR library was prepared using RNA isolated from PBMCs. The data were also submitted as part of a second study, on T cells in Graves' hyperthyroidism and ophthalmopathy. According to that study: The TCR CDR3 was amplified in a first-round RT-PCR using the HTBI primer set. Ophthalmopathy, which appeared later, was predicted by the model a median roughly 6.4 months before onset.

The sequence derives from a woman between 50 and 59 years old with Graves disease. The chain has TRBV29-1 and TRBJ2-3; no clear D. Sequencing used peripheral blood mononuclear cells (PBMCs), obtained at new diagnosis, from a patient treated with antithyroid drugs. Here the CDR3 reads CSVEISDTQYF. CDR3 coding DNA: TGCAGCGTTGAGATTTCGGATACGCAGTATTTT.